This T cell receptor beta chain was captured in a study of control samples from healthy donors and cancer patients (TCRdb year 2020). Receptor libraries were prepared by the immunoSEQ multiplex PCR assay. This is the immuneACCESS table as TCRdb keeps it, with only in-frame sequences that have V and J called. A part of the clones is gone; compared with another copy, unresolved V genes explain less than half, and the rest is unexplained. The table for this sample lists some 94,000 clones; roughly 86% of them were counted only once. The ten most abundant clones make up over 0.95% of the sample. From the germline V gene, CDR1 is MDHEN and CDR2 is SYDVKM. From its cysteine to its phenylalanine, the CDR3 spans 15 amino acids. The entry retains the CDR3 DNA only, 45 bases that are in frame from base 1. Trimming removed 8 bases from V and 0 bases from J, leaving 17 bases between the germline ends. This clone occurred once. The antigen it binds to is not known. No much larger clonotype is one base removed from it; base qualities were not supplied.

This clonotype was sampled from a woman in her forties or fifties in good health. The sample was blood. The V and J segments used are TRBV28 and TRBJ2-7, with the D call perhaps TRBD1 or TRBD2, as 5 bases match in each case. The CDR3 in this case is CASGGAALSSYEQYF. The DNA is TGTGCCAGCGGGGGTGCGGCCCTAAGCTCCTACGAGCAGTACTTC.